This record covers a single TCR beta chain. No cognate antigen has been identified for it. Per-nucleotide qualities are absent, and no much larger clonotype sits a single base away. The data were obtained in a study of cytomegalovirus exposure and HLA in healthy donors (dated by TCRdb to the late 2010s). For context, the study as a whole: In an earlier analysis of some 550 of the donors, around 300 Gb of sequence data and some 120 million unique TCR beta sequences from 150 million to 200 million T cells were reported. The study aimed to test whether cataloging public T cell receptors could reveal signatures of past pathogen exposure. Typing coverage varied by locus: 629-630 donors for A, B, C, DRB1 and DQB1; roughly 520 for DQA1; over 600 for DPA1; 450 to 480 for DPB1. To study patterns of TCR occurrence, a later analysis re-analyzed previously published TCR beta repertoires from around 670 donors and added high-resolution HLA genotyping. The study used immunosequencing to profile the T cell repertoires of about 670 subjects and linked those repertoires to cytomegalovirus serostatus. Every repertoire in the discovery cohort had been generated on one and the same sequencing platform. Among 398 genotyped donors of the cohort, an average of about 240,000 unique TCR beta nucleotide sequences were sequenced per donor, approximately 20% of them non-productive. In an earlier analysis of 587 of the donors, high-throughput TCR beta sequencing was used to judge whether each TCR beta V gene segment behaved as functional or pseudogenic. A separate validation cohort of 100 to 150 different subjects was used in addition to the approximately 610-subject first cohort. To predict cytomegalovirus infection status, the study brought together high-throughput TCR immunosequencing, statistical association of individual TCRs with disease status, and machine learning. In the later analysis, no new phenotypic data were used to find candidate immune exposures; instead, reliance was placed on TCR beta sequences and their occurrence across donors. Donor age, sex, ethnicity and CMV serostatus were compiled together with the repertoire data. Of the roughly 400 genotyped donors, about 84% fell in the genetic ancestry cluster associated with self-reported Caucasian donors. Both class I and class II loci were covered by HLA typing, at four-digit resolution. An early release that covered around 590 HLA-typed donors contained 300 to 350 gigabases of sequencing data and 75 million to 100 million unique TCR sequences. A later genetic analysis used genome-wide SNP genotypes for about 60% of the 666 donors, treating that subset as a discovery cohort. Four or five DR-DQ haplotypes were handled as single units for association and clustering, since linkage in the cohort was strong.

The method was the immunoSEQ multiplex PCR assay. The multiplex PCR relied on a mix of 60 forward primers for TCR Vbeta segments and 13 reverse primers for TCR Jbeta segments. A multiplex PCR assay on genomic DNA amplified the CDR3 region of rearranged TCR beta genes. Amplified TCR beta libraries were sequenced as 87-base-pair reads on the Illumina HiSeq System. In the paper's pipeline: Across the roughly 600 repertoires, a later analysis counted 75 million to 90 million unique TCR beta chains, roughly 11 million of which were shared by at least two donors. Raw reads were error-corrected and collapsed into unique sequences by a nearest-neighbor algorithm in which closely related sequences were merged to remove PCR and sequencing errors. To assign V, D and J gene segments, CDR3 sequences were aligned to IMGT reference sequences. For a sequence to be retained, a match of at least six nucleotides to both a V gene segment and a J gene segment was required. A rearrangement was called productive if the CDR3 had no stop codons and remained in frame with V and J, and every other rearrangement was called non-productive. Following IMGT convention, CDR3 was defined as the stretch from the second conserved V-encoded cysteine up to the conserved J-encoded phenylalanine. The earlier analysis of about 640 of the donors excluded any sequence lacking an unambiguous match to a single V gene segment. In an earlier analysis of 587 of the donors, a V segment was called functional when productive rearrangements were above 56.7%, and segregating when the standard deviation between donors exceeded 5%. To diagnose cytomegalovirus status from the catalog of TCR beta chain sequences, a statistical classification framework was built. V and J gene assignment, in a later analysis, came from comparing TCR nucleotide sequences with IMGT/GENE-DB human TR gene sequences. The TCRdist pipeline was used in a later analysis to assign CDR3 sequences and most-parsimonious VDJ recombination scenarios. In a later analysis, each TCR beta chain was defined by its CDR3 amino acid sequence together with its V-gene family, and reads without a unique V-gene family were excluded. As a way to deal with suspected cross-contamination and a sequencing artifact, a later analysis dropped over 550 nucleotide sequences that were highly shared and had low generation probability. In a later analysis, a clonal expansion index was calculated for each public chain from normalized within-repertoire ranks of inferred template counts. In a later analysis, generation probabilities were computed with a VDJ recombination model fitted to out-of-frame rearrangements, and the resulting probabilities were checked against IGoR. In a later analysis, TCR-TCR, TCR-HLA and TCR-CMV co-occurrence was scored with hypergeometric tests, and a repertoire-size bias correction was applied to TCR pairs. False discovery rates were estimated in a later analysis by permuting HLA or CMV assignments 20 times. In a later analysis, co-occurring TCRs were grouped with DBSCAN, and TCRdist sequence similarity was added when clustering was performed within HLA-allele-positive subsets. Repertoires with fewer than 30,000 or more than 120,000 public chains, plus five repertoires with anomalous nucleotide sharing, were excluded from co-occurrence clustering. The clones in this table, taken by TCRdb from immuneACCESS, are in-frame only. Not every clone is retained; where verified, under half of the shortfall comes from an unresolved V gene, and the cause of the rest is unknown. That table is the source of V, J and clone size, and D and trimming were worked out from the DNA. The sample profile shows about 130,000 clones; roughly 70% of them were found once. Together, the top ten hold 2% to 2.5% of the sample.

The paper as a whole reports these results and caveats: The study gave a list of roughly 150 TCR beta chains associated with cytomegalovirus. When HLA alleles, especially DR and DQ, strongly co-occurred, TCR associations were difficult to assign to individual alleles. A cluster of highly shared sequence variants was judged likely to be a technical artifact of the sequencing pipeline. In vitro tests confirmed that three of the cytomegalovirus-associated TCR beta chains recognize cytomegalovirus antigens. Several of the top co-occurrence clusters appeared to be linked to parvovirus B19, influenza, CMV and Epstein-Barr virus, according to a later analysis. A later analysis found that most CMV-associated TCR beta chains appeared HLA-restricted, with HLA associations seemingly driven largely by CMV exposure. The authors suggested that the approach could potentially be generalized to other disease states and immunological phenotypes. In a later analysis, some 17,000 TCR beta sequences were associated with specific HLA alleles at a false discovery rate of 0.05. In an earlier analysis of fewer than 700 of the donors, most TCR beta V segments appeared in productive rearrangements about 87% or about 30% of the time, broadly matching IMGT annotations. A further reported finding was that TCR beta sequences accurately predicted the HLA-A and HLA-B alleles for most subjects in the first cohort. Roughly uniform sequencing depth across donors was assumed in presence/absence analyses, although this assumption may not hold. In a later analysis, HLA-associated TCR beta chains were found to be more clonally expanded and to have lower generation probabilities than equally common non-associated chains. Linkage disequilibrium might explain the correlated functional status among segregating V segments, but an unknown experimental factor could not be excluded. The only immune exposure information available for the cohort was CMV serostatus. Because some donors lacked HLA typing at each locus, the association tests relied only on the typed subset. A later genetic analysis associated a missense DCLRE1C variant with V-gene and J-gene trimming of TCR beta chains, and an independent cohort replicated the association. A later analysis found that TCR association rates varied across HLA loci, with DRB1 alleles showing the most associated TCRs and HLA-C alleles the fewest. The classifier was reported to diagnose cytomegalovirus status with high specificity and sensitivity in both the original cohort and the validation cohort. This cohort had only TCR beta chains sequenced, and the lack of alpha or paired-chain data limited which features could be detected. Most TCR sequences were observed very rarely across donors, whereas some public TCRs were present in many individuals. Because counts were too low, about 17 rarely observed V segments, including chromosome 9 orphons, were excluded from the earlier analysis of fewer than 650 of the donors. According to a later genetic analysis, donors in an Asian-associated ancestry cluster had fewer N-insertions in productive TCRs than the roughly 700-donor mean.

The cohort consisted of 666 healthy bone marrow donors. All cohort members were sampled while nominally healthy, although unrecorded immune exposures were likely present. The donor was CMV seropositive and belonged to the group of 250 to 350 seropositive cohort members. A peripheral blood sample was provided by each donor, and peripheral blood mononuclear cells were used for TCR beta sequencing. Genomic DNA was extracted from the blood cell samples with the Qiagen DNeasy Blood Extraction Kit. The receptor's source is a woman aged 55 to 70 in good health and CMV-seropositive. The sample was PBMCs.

The DNA sequence follows: TGTGCCAGCACCCGTCCCCCACAGGCCAACTCTGGAAACACCATATATTTT. It is translated as CASTRPPQANSGNTIYF. The sequence joins TRBV28 to TRBJ1-3; a weak D assignment points to TRBD1 (5 bases agree). CDR1 MDHEN and CDR2 SYDVKM were looked up in the germline V gene. V loses 7 bases of germline sequence and J loses 0 bases, and the interval between the two ends is 19 bases. Taken from cysteine to phenylalanine, the CDR3 has 17 residues. The sequence is cut down to CDR3 DNA, 51 bases in frame from base 1.